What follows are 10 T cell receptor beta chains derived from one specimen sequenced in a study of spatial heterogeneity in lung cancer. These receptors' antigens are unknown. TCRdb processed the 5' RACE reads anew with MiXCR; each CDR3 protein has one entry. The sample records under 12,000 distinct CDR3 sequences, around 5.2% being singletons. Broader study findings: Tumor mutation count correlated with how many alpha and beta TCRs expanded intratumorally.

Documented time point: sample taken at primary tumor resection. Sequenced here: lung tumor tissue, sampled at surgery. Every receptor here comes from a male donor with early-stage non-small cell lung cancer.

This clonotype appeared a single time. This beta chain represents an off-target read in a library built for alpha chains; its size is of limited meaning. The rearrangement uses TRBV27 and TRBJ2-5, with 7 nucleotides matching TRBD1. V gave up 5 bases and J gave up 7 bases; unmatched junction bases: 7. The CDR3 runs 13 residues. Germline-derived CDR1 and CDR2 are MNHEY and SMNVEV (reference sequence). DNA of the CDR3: TGTGCCAGCAGTCCCGTGGGACAGACGACCCAGTACTTC. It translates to CASSPVGQTTQYF.

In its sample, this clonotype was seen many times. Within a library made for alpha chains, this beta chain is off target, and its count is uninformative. The CDR3 coding sequence is TGCGCCAGCAGCCAAGATTCCAGGGGGCGCTACGAGCAGTACTTC. It translates to CASSQDSRGRYEQYF. The chain links TRBV4-3 to TRBJ2-7; 8 bases are a match to TRBD1. J was trimmed by 3 bases and V by 0 bases; bases with no gene match: 4. Germline V gene sequence: CDR1 LGHNA, CDR2 YSLEER. CDR3 length: 15 residues.

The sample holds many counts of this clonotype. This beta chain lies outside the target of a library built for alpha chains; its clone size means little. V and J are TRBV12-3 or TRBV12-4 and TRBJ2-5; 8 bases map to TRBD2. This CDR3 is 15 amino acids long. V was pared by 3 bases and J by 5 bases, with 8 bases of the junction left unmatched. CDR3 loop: CASSFVGGAFETQYF. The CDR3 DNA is TGTGCCAGCAGTTTTGTCGGGGGGGCGTTTGAGACCCAGTACTTC.

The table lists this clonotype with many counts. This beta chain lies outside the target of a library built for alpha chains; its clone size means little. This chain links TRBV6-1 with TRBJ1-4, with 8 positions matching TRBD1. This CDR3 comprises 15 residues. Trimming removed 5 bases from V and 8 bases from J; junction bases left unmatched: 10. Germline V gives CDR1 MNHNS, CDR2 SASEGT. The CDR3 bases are TGTGCCAGCAGTTGGACAGGGCAAGCTAGCGAAAAACTGTTTTTT. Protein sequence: CASSWTGQASEKLFF.

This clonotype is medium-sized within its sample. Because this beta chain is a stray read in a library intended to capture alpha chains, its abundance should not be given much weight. Written as DNA, the CDR3 is TGTGCCAGCTCACCAAATCTGAACACCATGAGCTCCTACGAGCAGTACTTC. Protein product: CASSPNLNTMSSYEQYF. This chain joins TRBV18 and TRBJ2-7; D uncertain. V was clipped by 2 bases and J by 0 bases, with 17 bases between them. Germline values: CDR1 KGHSH, CDR2 LQKENI. The CDR3 covers 17 residues.

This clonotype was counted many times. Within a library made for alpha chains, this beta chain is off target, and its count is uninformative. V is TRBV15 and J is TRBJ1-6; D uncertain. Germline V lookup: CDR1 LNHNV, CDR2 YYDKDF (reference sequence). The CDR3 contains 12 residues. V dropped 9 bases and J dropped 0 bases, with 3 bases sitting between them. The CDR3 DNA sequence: TGTGCCACTAGCTCCTATAATTCACCCCTCCACTTT. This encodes CATSSYNSPLHF.

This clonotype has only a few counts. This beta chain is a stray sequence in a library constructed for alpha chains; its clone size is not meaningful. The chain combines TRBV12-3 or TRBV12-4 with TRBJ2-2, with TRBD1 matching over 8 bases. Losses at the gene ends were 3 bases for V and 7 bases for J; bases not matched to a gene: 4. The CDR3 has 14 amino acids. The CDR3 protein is CASSFRGRSGELFF. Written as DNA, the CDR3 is TGTGCCAGCAGTTTCAGGGGGCGAAGCGGGGAGCTGTTTTTT.

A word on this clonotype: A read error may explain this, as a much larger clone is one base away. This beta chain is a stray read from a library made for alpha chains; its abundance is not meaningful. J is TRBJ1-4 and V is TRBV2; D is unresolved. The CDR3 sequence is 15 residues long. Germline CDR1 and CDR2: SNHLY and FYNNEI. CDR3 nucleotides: TGTGCCAGCAGTGAAGAGGGCCTCGCTAATGTAAAACTGTTTTTT. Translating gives CASSEEGLANVKLFF.

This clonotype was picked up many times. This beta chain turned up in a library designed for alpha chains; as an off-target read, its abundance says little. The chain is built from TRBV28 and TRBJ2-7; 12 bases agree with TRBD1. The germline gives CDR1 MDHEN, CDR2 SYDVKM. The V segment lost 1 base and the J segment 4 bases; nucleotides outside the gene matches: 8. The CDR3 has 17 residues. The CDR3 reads CASSLLAGTGGGYEQYF. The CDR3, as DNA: TGTGCCAGCAGTTTATTAGCGGGGACAGGGGGCGGTTACGAGCAGTACTTC.

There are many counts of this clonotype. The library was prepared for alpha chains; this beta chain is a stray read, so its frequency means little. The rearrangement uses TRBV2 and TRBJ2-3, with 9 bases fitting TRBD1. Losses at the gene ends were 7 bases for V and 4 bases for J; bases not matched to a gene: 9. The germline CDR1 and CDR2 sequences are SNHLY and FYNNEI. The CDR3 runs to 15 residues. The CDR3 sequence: CASTYYRGRADTQYF. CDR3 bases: TGTGCCAGCACGTACTACAGGGGGCGGGCAGATACGCAGTATTTT.